A single sample gave rise to the 11 T cell receptor beta chains below, sequenced in a study of blood T cell repertoires in COVID-19. TCRdb's table, derived via immunoSEQ multiplex PCR, lists solely in-frame clones and lacks some. The sample consists of approximately 440,000 clones, 90% of them appearing once. The sample comprised PBMCs or T cells enriched from blood (not recorded which). Every receptor here comes from a man aged 18 to 30 who had recovered from COVID-19.

For the CDR3, the DNA is TGTGCCAGCAGCCCTAGTCCCGTCTCCTACGAGCAGTACTTC. It translates to CASSPSPVSYEQYF. The chain recombines TRBV7-3 with TRBJ2-7; no clear D. Trimming removed 5 bases at V and 0 bases at J, with 11 bases between. The CDR3 is 14 amino acids. Germline assignment: CDR1 SGHTA and CDR2 FQGTGA. Supplemented by reference TRBV7-3 and TRBJ2-7, the full variable domain reads GAGVSQTPSNKVTEKGKYVELRCDPISGHTALYWYRQSLGQGPEFLIYFQGTGAADDSGLPNDRFFAVRPEGSVSTLKIQRTERGDSAVYLCASSPSPVSYEQYFGPGTRLTVT.

The chain has TRBV3-1 (or the pseudogene TRBV3-2) and TRBJ1-1; unclear D gene. The germline V gene has CDR1 LGHDT and CDR2 YNNKEL (reference sequence). Deletions cut 2 bases from V and 0 bases from J, with 7 bases between. There are 14 residues in the CDR3. DNA of the CDR3: TGTGCCAGCAGCCAACCCCCTGTGAACACTGAAGCTTTCTTT. Translation: CASSQPPVNTEAFF.

The table lists this clone with a few counts. The chain has TRBV19 and TRBJ1-1, with a weak D call TRBD1 (5 bases). V shed 4 bases and J shed 7 bases, with 13 bases lying between them. Germline-derived CDR1 and CDR2 are LNHDA and SQIVND (reference sequence). The CDR3 has 13 amino acids. DNA for the CDR3: TGTGCCAGTAGTAGCAGGGTCGGGGGTGAAGCTTTCTTT. Protein: CASSSRVGGEAFF.

The CDR3, as DNA: TGTGCCAGCAGTTACTCACCACAGGTGGGCTACACCTTC. It translates to CASSYSPQVGYTF. The chain carries TRBV6-5 and TRBJ1-2, with D perhaps matching TRBD1 (5 bases). This CDR3 is built from 13 residues. V lost 0 bases to trimming and J lost 8 bases, with 10 bases between them. Germline V gene data show CDR1 as MNHEY and CDR2 as SVGAGI.

This clone has just one count. This chain links TRBV7-9 with TRBJ1-2, with D perhaps matching TRBD1 (5 bases). This CDR3 is built from 11 residues. Trimming pared 10 bases from V and 7 bases from J, leaving 13 bases between. The germline V gene encodes CDR1 SEHNR and CDR2 FQNEAQ (reference sequence). Here the CDR3 DNA reads TGTGCCACCCCGGGGGGTAGTGGCTACACCTTC. This sequence encodes CATPGGSGYTF.

The sample holds one count of this clone. The chain combines TRBV4-1 with TRBJ2-3; TRBD2 aligns across 8 bases. V lost 3 bases to trimming and J lost 5 bases; unmatched junction nucleotides: 10. The V gene's germline CDR1 is MGHRA and CDR2 YSYEKL. This CDR3 has 16 amino acids. The CDR3 spells CASSQGSSGSGDTQYF. The CDR3 region has the DNA TGCGCCAGCAGCCAGGGATCAAGCGGGAGCGGAGATACGCAGTATTTT.

The chain is built from TRBV27 and TRBJ2-7, with D possibly being TRBD2 (5 bases). The CDR3 is made up of 14 amino acids. The V end lost 1 base, the J end lost 4 bases, and 11 bases lay between the germline ends. Germline V gene sequence: CDR1 MNHEY, CDR2 SMNVEV (reference sequence). CDR3 loop: CASSLYGSSYEQYF. The CDR3 DNA follows: TGTGCCAGCAGTTTATATGGGAGTTCTTACGAGCAGTACTTC.

Turning to this clone: An end of the junction differs from the germline gene, which may be a read error. The chain carries TRBV6-1 and TRBJ2-3; D ambiguous. This CDR3 comprises 13 residues. Germline V gene sequence: CDR1 MNHNS, CDR2 SASEGT. The CDR3 protein is CASSEGLTDTQYF. The CDR3 nucleotides are TGTGCCAGCAGCGAAGGGCTTACAGATACGCAGTATTTT.

The chain links TRBV7-2 to TRBJ1-3; D gene uncertain. V was cut by 4 bases and J by 0 bases, with 16 bases left in between. Germline lookup yields CDR1 SGHTA and CDR2 FQGNSA. This CDR3 spans 17 amino acids. The CDR3: CASSSTLGVFSGNTIYF. CDR3 DNA sequence: TGTGCCAGCAGCTCTACCTTAGGAGTTTTCTCTGGAAACACCATATATTTT.

The CDR3 sequence: CSASPGGSYEQYF. The CDR3, as DNA: TGCAGTGCTAGTCCGGGGGGCTCCTACGAGCAGTACTTC. This rearrangement joins TRBV20-1 to TRBJ2-7, with TRBD2 matching over 7 bases. V lost 3 bases and J lost 0; bases outside the gene matches: 2. Germline assignment: CDR1 DFQATT and CDR2 SNEGSKA (reference sequence). The CDR3 totals 13 residues.

This clone was counted a single time. The chain couples TRBV6-5 to TRBJ2-7; 8 bases map to TRBD1. The CDR3 has 15 amino acids. CDR1 MNHEY and CDR2 SVGAGI come from the germline V gene. J was trimmed by 2 bases and V by 7 bases; bases with no gene match: 10. CDR3 in DNA: TGTGCCAGCACACATCGGACAGGGTTTACCTACGAGCAGTACTTC. Translating it yields CASTHRTGFTYEQYF.